The next 5 T cell receptor beta chains were all read from a single sample in a study of post-analysis software for immune sequencing data. Whole-study findings and limits: With TRBV5-6, TRBV5-1 and TRBV20-1 included, roughly five TRBV segments were more frequent in patients than in controls.

Antigens of these TCRs are unknown. Unique molecular identifiers had been added to the TCR beta cDNA libraries. Each CDR3 protein is one row after TCRdb ran MiXCR on the PCR reads. The sample carries about 260,000 distinct CDR3 sequences, less than 40% recorded once. Material: blood. All receptors come from a girl aged 5-17 years with multiple sclerosis.

Concerning this clonotype itself: This may stem from a read error, because a much larger clone lies one nucleotide away. V is TRBV5-1 and J is TRBJ2-1; a possible D gene is TRBD1 (5 bases). This CDR3 has 14 amino acids. Trimming removed 0 bases from V and 11 bases from J, with 15 bases in between. Germline values: CDR1 SGHRS, CDR2 YFSETQ. The CDR3 DNA follows: TGCGCCAGCAGCTTGGGGGTTCAGGGCGGTAAGCAGTTCTTC. Residues: CASSLGVQGGKQFF.

There are a few counts of this clonotype. The chain links TRBV7-9 to TRBJ1-2; 7 bases are a match to TRBD1. Germline V CDR1 and CDR2: SEHNR, FQNEAQ (reference sequence). The trim removed 4 bases at V and 1 base at J, leaving 3 bases unmatched. The CDR3 extends over 14 amino acids. The CDR3 DNA reads TGTGCCAGCAGCTCCGGGACAGATAACTATGGCTACACCTTC. Amino acids: CASSSGTDNYGYTF.

The chain couples TRBV7-2 to TRBJ2-3; a possible D gene is TRBD2 (6 bases). Germline lookup yields CDR1 SGHTA and CDR2 FQGNSA. V was cut by 2 bases and J by 3 bases, with 15 bases left in between. This CDR3 has 16 amino acids. Written as DNA, the CDR3 is TGTGCCAGCAGCTTACCCCGGTTTAGCGGAACAGATACGCAGTATTTT. Amino acids: CASSLPRFSGTDTQYF.

In this sample, this clonotype turned up many times. CDR3 in amino acids: CASSQPTLAGLAKNIQYF. The CDR3 region has the DNA TGCGCCAGCAGCCAACCCACGTTAGCAGGGTTAGCCAAAAACATTCAGTACTTC. The V call is TRBV4-1, the J call TRBJ2-4, with D perhaps TRBD1 (5 bases). This CDR3 has 18 amino acids. Germline lookup yields CDR1 MGHRA and CDR2 YSYEKL. Trimming took off 2 bases at V and 0 bases at J, with 17 bases between the two ends.

The rearrangement uses TRBV5-1 and TRBJ1-1; D not resolved. The CDR3 runs 13 residues. V gave up 0 bases and J gave up 5 bases, with 8 bases separating them. The V gene's germline CDR1 is SGHRS and CDR2 YFSETQ. The CDR3 loop is CASSLEVETEAFF. CDR3 coding DNA: TGCGCCAGCAGCTTGGAGGTGGAGACTGAAGCTTTCTTT.